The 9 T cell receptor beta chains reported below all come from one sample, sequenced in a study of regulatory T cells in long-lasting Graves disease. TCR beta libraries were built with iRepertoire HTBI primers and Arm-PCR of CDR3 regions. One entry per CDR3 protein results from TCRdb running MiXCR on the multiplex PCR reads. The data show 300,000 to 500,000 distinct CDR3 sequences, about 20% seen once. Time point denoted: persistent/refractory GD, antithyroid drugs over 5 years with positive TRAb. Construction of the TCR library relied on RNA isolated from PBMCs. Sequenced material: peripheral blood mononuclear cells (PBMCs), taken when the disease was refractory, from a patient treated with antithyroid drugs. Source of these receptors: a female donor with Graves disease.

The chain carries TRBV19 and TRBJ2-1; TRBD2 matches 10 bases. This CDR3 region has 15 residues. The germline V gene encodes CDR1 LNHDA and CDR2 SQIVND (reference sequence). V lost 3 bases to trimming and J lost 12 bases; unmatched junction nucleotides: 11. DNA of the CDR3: TGTGCCAGTAGTATCTCAGCGGGAGGGCCGGGTTGGCAGTTCTTC. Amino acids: CASSISAGGPGWQFF. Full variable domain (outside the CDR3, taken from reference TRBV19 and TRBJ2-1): DGGITQSPKYLFRKEGQNVTLSCEQNLNHDAMYWYRQDPGQGLRLIYYSQIVNDFQKGDIAEGYSVSREKKESFPLTVTSAQKNPTAFYLCASSISAGGPGWQFFGPGTRLTVL.

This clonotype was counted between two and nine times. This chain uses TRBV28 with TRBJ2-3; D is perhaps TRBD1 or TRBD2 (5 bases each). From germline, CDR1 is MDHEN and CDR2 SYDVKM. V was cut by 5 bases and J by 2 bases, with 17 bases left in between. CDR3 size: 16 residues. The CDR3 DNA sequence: TGTGCCAGCAGTCTAGCTGCAGGGATAAACACAGATACGCAGTATTTT. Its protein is CASSLAAGINTDTQYF.

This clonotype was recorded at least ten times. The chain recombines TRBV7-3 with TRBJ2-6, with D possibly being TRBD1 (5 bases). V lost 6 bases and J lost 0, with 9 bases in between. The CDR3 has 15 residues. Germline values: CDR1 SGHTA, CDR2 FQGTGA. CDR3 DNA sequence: TGTGCCAGCAGTTCCGACAGCTCTGGGGCCAACGTCCTGACTTTC. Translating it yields CASSSDSSGANVLTF.

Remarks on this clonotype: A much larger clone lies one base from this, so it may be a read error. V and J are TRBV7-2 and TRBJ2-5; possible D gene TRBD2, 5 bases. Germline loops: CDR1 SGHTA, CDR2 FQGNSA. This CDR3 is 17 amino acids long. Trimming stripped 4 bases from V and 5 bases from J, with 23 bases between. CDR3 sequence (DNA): TGTGCCAGCAGCTCAAGAGTCAGGACTCCGTCGGGTGAGACCCAGTACTTC. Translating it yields CASSSRVRTPSGETQYF.

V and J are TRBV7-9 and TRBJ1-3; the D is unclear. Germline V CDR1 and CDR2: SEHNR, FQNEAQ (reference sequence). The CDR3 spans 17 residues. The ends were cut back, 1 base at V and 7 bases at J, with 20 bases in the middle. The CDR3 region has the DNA TGTGCCAGCAGCTTAGGGAGCGGCGGGAAAGGTCGTAACACCATATATTTT. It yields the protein CASSLGSGGKGRNTIYF.

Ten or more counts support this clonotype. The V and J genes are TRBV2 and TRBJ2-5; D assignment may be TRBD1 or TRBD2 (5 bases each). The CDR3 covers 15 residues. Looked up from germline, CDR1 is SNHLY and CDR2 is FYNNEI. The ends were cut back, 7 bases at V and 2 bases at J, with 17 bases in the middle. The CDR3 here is CASTSRDGGQETQYF. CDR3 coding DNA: TGTGCCAGCACCTCGAGGGACGGTGGACAAGAGACCCAGTACTTC.

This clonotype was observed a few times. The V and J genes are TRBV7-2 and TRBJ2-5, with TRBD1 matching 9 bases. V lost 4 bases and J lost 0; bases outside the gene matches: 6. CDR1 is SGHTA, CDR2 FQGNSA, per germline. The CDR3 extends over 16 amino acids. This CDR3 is CASSSEGQGYQETQYF. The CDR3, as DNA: TGTGCCAGCAGCTCCGAGGGACAGGGATACCAAGAGACCCAGTACTTC.

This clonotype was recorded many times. The CDR3 here is CASSETILGYEQYF. The CDR3 nucleotides are TGTGCCAGCAGTGAGACTATACTGGGCTACGAGCAGTACTTC. V is TRBV2 and J is TRBJ2-7, with D possibly matching TRBD2 (5 bases). Trimming removed 3 bases at V and 3 bases at J, with 12 bases between. Germline loops: CDR1 SNHLY, CDR2 FYNNEI. The CDR3 has 14 residues.

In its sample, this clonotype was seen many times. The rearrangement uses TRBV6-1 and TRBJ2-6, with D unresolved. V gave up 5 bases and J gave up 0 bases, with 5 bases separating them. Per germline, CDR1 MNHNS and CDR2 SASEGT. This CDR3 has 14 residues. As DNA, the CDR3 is TGTGCCAGCAGTACAGACTCTGGGGCCAACGTCCTGACTTTC. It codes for CASSTDSGANVLTF.